This T cell receptor (beta chain) was recorded in a study of shared clonotypes between healthy human individuals. Study-wide context: CD8 memory received one plate per donor, CD8 naive two, CD4 memory three and CD4 naive three. Overall study results and limits: Rarefaction indicated that sorted-subset sequencing remained incomplete although depth was large. Relative to their counterparts shared across all four donors, non-shared clonotypes exhibited diminished generation probabilities. The researchers took only blood, and tissue repertoires probably look different.

The protocol was immunoSEQ multiplex PCR, while the TCRdb copy is restricted to in-frame clones and leaves out a portion. The data contain some 2.3 million clones, 80% to 95% of them singletons. As regards this clone: The antigen remains undetermined.

The ends were cut back, 0 bases at V and 6 bases at J, with 6 bases in the middle. The CDR3 has 11 residues. Germline V gives CDR1 GTSNPN, CDR2 SVGIG (reference sequence). Sample: naive CD4+ T cells from PBMCs. The sample's subset: CD45RA+ positively selected. The V gene is TRBV30, the J gene TRBJ2-7; D is unresolved. The sequence was obtained from a man aged 18-30 years in good health. Some clones in this sample may be carry-over from other donors' samples. The chain's CDR3 is CAWSVLIEQYF. As DNA, the CDR3 is TGTGCCTGGAGTGTACTGATCGAGCAGTACTTC. Full variable domain (missing parts from reference TRBV30 and TRBJ2-7): SQTIHQWPATLVQPVGSPLSLECTVEGTSNPNLYWYRQAAGRGLQLLFYSVGIGQISSEVPQNLSASRPQDRQFILSSKKLLLSDSGFYLCAWSVLIEQYFGPGTRLTVT.